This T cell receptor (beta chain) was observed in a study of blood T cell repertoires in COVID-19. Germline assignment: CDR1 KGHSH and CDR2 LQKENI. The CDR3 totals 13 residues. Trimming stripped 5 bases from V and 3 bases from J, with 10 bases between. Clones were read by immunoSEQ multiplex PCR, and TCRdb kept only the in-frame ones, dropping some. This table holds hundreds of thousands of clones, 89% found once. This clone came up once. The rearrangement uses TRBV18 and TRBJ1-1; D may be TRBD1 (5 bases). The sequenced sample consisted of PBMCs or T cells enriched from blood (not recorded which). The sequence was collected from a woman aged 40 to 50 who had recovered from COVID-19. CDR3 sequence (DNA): TGTGCCAGCTCAGCAACGGGGGACACTGAAGCTTTCTTT. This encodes CASSATGDTEAFF.